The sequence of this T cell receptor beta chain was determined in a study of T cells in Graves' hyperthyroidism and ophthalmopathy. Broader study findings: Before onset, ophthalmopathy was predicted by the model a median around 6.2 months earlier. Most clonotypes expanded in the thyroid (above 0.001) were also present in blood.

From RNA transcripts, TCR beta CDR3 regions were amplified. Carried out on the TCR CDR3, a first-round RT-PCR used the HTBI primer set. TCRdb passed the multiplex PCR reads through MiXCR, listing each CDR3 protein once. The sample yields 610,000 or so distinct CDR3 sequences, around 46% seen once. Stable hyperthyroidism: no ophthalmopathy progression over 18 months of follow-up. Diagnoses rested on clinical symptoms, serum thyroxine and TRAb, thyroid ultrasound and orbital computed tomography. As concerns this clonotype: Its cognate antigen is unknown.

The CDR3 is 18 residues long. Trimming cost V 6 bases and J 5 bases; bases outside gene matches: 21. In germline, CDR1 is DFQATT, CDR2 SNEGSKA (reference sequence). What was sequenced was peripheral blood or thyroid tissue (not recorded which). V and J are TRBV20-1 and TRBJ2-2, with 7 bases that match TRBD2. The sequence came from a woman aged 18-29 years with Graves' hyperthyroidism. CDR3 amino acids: CSAIFRLADWRGTGELFF. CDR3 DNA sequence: TGCAGTGCCATATTCAGACTAGCCGACTGGCGGGGGACCGGGGAGCTGTTTTTT.